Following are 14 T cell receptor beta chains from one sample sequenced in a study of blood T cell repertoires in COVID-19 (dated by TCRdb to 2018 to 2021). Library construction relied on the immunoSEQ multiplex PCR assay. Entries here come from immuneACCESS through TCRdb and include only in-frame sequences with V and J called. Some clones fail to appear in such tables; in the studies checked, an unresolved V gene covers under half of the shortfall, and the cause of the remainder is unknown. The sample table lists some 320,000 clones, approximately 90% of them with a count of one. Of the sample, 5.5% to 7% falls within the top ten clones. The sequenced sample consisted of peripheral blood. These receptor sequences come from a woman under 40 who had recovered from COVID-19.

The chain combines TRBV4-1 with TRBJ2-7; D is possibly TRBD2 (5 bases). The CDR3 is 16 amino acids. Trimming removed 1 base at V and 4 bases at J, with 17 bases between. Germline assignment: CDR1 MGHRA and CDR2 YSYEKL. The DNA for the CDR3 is TGCGCCAGCAGCCAAGGCCTCGCTACGGGGTCATACGAGCAGTACTTC. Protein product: CASSQGLATGSYEQYF.

CDR3 amino acids: CASSPDRNEKLFF. The CDR3 nucleotides read TGTGCCAGCAGCCCGGACAGAAATGAAAAACTGTTTTTT. V is TRBV5-8 and J is TRBJ1-4; possible D gene TRBD1, 6 bases. V shed 4 bases and J shed 5 bases, with 9 bases lying between them. The CDR3 extends over 13 amino acids. The V gene's germline CDR1 is SGHTS and CDR2 YDEGEE. Combining the CDR3 with reference TRBV5-8 and TRBJ1-4 gives the whole variable domain EAGVTQSPTHLIKTRGQQATLRCSPISGHTSVYWYQQALGLGLQFLLWYDEGEERNRGNFPPRFSGRQFPNYSSELNVNALELEDSALYLCASSPDRNEKLFFGSGTQLSVL.

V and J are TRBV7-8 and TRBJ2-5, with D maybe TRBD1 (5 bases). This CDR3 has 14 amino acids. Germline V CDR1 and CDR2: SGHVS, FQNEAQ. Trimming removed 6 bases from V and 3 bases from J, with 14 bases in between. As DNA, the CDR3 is TGTGCCAGCAGGGTTGACAGTTGGAAAGAGACCCAGTACTTC. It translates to CASRVDSWKETQYF.

The CDR3 region has the DNA TGTGCCAGCACCGGACAGCTTCAAGAGACCCAGTACTTC. This codes for CASTGQLQETQYF. The chain has TRBV7-8 and TRBJ2-5; D is perhaps TRBD1 (6 bases). Per the germline V gene, CDR1 is SGHVS and CDR2 is FQNEAQ. The CDR3 runs to 13 residues. V lost 7 bases and J lost 2, with 11 bases in between.

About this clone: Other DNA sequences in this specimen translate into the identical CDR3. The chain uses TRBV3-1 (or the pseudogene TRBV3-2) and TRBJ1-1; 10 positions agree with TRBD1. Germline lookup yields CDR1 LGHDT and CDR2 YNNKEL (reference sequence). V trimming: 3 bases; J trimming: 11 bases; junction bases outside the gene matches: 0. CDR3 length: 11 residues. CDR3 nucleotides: TGTGCCAGCAGCCAGGACAGGGGGGCTTTCTTT. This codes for CASSQDRGAFF.

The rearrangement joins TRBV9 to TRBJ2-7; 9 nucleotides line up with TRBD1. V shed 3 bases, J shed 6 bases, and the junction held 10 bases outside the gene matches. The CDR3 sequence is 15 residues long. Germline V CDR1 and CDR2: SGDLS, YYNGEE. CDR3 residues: CASSGPGQGWGEQYF. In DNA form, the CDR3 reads TGTGCCAGCAGCGGACCGGGACAGGGATGGGGCGAGCAGTACTTC. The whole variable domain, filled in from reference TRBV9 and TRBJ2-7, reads DSGVTQTPKHLITATGQRVTLRCSPRSGDLSVYWYQQSLDQGLQFLIQYYNGEERAKGNILERFSAQQFPDLHSELNLSSLELGDSALYFCASSGPGQGWGEQYFGPGTRLTVT.

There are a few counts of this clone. CDR3 protein: CAGAHRITTEAFF. For the CDR3, the DNA is TGTGCCGGAGCGCACAGGATTACCACTGAAGCTTTCTTT. The chain uses TRBV28 and TRBJ1-1; maybe TRBD1 (5 bases). Germline V CDR1 and CDR2: MDHEN, SYDVKM. This CDR3 comprises 13 residues. V was cut by 11 bases and J by 4 bases, with 17 bases left in between.

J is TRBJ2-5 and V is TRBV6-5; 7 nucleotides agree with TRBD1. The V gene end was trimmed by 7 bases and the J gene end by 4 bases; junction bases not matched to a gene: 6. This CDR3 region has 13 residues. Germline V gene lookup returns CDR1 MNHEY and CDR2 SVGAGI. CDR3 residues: CASNRDRLETQYF. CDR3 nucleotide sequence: TGTGCCAGCAACCGGGACAGATTAGAGACCCAGTACTTC.

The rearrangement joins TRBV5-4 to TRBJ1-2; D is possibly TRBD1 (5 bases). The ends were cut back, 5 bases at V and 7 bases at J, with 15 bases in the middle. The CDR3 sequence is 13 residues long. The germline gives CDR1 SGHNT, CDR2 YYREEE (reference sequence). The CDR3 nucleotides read TGTGCCAGCAGGACGTGGGGGGATCGTGGCTACACCTTC. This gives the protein CASRTWGDRGYTF.

CDR3: CASRTNTGELFF. The CDR3 region has the DNA TGTGCCAGCAGAACTAACACCGGGGAGCTGTTTTTT. The V gene is TRBV28, the J gene TRBJ2-2; D is undetermined. CDR1 and CDR2 (germline): MDHEN, SYDVKM. The V end was cut by 6 bases, the J end by 2 bases, with 4 bases between. The CDR3 extends over 12 amino acids.

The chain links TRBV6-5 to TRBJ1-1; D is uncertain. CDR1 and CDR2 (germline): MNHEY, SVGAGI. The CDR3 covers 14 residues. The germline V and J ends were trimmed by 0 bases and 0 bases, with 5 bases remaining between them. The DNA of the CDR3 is TGTGCCAGCAGTTACTCGAGCGTGAACACTGAAGCTTTCTTT. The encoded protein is CASSYSSVNTEAFF.

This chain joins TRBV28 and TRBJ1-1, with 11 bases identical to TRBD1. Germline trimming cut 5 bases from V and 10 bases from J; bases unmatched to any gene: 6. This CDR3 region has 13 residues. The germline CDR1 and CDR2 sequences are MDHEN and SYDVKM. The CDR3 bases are TGTGCCAGCAGTCTGGGACAGGGGGGTACAGCTTTCTTT. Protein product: CASSLGQGGTAFF.

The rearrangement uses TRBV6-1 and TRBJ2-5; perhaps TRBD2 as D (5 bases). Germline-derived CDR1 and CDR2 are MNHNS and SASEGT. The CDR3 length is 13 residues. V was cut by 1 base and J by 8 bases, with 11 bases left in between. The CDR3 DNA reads TGTGCCAGCAGTGAAGACAGACTAAATACCCAGTACTTC. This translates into CASSEDRLNTQYF.

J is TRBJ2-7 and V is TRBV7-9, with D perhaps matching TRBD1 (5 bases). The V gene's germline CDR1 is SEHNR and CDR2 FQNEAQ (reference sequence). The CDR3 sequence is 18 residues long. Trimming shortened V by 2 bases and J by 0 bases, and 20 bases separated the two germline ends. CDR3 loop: CASSLTSSPTVSSYEQYF. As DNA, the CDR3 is TGTGCCAGCAGCTTAACTTCATCTCCGACAGTTAGCTCCTACGAGCAGTACTTC.